Listed below are T cell receptor beta chains from one sample, sequenced in a study of blood T cell repertoires in COVID-19. Method: immunoSEQ multiplex PCR; TCRdb's copy keeps in-frame clones and lacks some. Counted here are roughly 230,000 clones, approximately 83% occurring once; the ten biggest clones make up around 3.6%. The source material was PBMCs or T cells enriched from blood (not recorded which). These receptors were taken from a man between 50 and 59 years old who had recovered from COVID-19. CDR3s include the opening cysteine and the closing phenylalanine or tryptophan. The order of the fields is clone size, J gene, V gene, D gene, CDR3 protein, CDR3 DNA. A D gene is named only where the DNA matches it firmly. Part of the rows lack a size; the others show once, few, many or a class for expanded clones.

clone size: NA; J gene: TRBJ1-2; V gene: TRBV29-1; D gene: NA; CDR3 protein: CSAGGGDGYTF; CDR3 DNA: TGCAGCGCGGGAGGGGGAGATGGCTACACCTTC
clone size: NA; J gene: TRBJ2-5; V gene: TRBV19; D gene: TRBD1; CDR3 protein: CASSSGDRGTQYF; CDR3 DNA: TGTGCCAGTAGTAGCGGGGACAGGGGGACCCAGTACTTC
clone size: NA; J gene: TRBJ2-1; V gene: TRBV7-2; D gene: TRBD2; CDR3 protein: CASSPWVSGPFDEQFF; CDR3 DNA: TGTGCCAGCAGCCCCTGGGTTAGCGGGCCCTTCGATGAGCAGTTCTTC
clone size: NA; J gene: TRBJ2-1; V gene: TRBV28; D gene: TRBD2; CDR3 protein: CASSRLSGGGNEQFF; CDR3 DNA: TGTGCCAGCAGCAGACTAAGCGGGGGGGGCAATGAGCAGTTCTTC
clone size: NA; J gene: TRBJ2-5; V gene: TRBV7-3; D gene: NA; CDR3 protein: CASSSTGGRETQYF; CDR3 DNA: TGTGCCAGCAGCTCGACGGGGGGCCGGGAGACCCAGTACTTC
clone size: NA; J gene: TRBJ2-1; V gene: TRBV4-2; D gene: TRBD2; CDR3 protein: CASSQGEGLAENEQFF; CDR3 DNA: TGTGCCAGCAGCCAAGGGGAGGGACTAGCGGAAAATGAGCAGTTCTTC
clone size: NA; J gene: TRBJ1-1; V gene: TRBV6-5; D gene: TRBD1; CDR3 protein: CASSVTGFMNTEAFF; CDR3 DNA: TGTGCCAGCAGCGTGACAGGGTTCATGAACACTGAAGCTTTCTTT
clone size: few; J gene: TRBJ2-7; V gene: TRBV18; D gene: TRBD1; CDR3 protein: CASSPGTGYEQYF; CDR3 DNA: TGTGCCAGCTCACCGGGGACAGGGTACGAGCAGTACTTC
clone size: once; J gene: TRBJ1-6; V gene: TRBV30; D gene: TRBD1; CDR3 protein: CAGRGRTGARTYNSPLHF; CDR3 DNA: TGTGCCGGCCGAGGGAGGACAGGGGCTCGGACCTATAATTCACCCCTCCACTTT
clone size: NA; J gene: TRBJ2-1; V gene: TRBV7-9; D gene: TRBD2; CDR3 protein: CASSPPGTSVYNEQFF; CDR3 DNA: TGTGCCAGCAGCCCCCCCGGGACTAGCGTCTACAATGAGCAGTTCTTC
clone size: NA; J gene: TRBJ2-1; V gene: TRBV5-1; D gene: TRBD1; CDR3 protein: CASSFRVTGGGLRNEQFF; CDR3 DNA: TGCGCCAGCAGCTTTCGCGTAACAGGGGGCGGTCTACGCAATGAGCAGTTCTTC
clone size: many; J gene: TRBJ1-5; V gene: TRBV28; D gene: TRBD1; CDR3 protein: CASSLLTGGSGNQPQHF; CDR3 DNA: TGTGCCAGCAGTTTACTGACAGGGGGTAGCGGCAATCAGCCCCAGCATTTT
clone size: NA; J gene: TRBJ1-1; V gene: TRBV27; D gene: TRBD1; CDR3 protein: CASSGTENTEAFF; CDR3 DNA: TGTGCCAGCAGCGGGACAGAGAACACTGAAGCTTTCTTT
clone size: NA; J gene: TRBJ1-6; V gene: TRBV27; D gene: NA; CDR3 protein: CASSLGWGGNSPLHF; CDR3 DNA: TGTGCCAGCAGTCTAGGGTGGGGGGGGAATTCACCCCTCCACTTT
clone size: NA; J gene: TRBJ1-1; V gene: TRBV7-6; D gene: TRBD1; CDR3 protein: CASSAPMGQGARVNTEAFF; CDR3 DNA: TGTGCCAGCAGCGCTCCTATGGGACAGGGGGCGCGGGTGAACACTGAAGCTTTCTTT
clone size: few; J gene: TRBJ2-7; V gene: TRBV6-1; D gene: NA; CDR3 protein: CASSEEHYEQYF; CDR3 DNA: TGTGCCAGCAGTGAAGAGCATTACGAGCAGTACTTC
clone size: NA; J gene: TRBJ1-5; V gene: TRBV27; D gene: NA; CDR3 protein: CASSWGDSNQPQHF; CDR3 DNA: TGTGCCAGCAGTTGGGGGGATAGCAATCAGCCCCAGCATTTT
clone size: NA; J gene: TRBJ2-7; V gene: TRBV11-1; D gene: TRBD2; CDR3 protein: CASSPLEAGAYEQYF; CDR3 DNA: TGTGCCAGCAGCCCACTCGAAGCGGGGGCGTACGAGCAGTACTTC
clone size: NA; J gene: TRBJ1-5; V gene: TRBV4-3; D gene: NA; CDR3 protein: CASSQDSREPQHF; CDR3 DNA: TGCGCCAGCAGCCAAGATAGCAGGGAGCCCCAGCATTTT
clone size: NA; J gene: TRBJ2-7; V gene: TRBV18; D gene: TRBD1; CDR3 protein: CASSTMRGQGKGEQYF; CDR3 DNA: TGTGCCAGCTCAACGATGAGGGGACAGGGTAAAGGGGAGCAGTACTTC
clone size: NA; J gene: TRBJ2-7; V gene: TRBV4-1; D gene: NA; CDR3 protein: CASSQDPSYSSYEQYF; CDR3 DNA: TGCGCCAGCAGCCAAGATCCTAGTTACTCCTCCTACGAGCAGTACTTC
clone size: few; J gene: TRBJ1-1; V gene: TRBV10-1; D gene: NA; CDR3 protein: CASSRGSMNTEAFF; CDR3 DNA: TGCGCCAGCAGCAGGGGATCGATGAACACTGAAGCTTTCTTT
clone size: NA; J gene: TRBJ1-5; V gene: TRBV16; D gene: NA; CDR3 protein: CASSQASATNQPQHF; CDR3 DNA: TGTGCCAGCAGCCAGGCGAGCGCAACCAATCAGCCCCAGCATTTT
clone size: NA; J gene: TRBJ1-2; V gene: TRBV7-8; D gene: NA; CDR3 protein: CASSPHSGGYTF; CDR3 DNA: TGTGCCAGCAGCCCCCACAGCGGGGGCTACACCTTC
clone size: once; J gene: TRBJ1-2; V gene: TRBV5-5; D gene: NA; CDR3 protein: CASSLADRMLVGRGYTF; CDR3 DNA: TGTGCCAGCAGTTTGGCCGATAGAATGCTGGTGGGCAGAGGCTACACCTTC
clone size: once; J gene: TRBJ2-7; V gene: TRBV3-1/TRBV3-2; D gene: NA; CDR3 protein: CASSQDPGDYEQYF; CDR3 DNA: TGTGCCAGCAGCCAAGATCCGGGGGACTACGAGCAGTACTTC
clone size: NA; J gene: TRBJ2-1; V gene: TRBV19; D gene: TRBD2; CDR3 protein: CASSILSGRASEQFF; CDR3 DNA: TGTGCCAGTAGTATTCTTAGCGGGAGGGCCTCTGAGCAGTTCTTC
clone size: NA; J gene: TRBJ2-3; V gene: TRBV10-2; D gene: TRBD2; CDR3 protein: CASRLAGRTDTQYF; CDR3 DNA: TGCGCCAGCAGACTAGCGGGACGCACAGATACGCAGTATTTT
clone size: NA; J gene: TRBJ1-4; V gene: TRBV15; D gene: TRBD1; CDR3 protein: CATSRAVGQLATNEKLFF; CDR3 DNA: TGTGCCACCAGCAGGGCGGTGGGACAGCTTGCAACTAATGAAAAACTGTTTTTT
clone size: NA; J gene: TRBJ2-7; V gene: TRBV12-3/TRBV12-4; D gene: TRBD1; CDR3 protein: CASGQGGEQYF; CDR3 DNA: TGTGCCAGCGGACAGGGAGGAGAGCAGTACTTC
clone size: NA; J gene: TRBJ1-2; V gene: TRBV24-1; D gene: NA; CDR3 protein: CATSDPGRERGYTF; CDR3 DNA: TGTGCCACCAGTGACCCGGGGAGGGAACGCGGCTACACCTTC
clone size: NA; J gene: TRBJ2-1; V gene: TRBV5-4; D gene: TRBD2; CDR3 protein: CASSLSGGGREQFF; CDR3 DNA: TGTGCCAGCAGCTTGAGTGGGGGGGGACGTGAGCAGTTCTTC
clone size: NA; J gene: TRBJ2-5; V gene: TRBV24-1; D gene: NA; CDR3 protein: CATSRGGKEETQYF; CDR3 DNA: TGTGCCACCAGCCGTGGGGGGAAGGAAGAGACCCAGTACTTC
clone size: NA; J gene: TRBJ1-2; V gene: TRBV6-1; D gene: TRBD1; CDR3 protein: CASSETGGDYGYTF; CDR3 DNA: TGTGCCAGCAGTGAGACAGGGGGCGACTATGGCTACACCTTC
clone size: NA; J gene: TRBJ1-3; V gene: TRBV6-2/TRBV6-3; D gene: NA; CDR3 protein: CASSSWQGGGNTIYF; CDR3 DNA: TGTGCCAGCAGTTCCTGGCAGGGTGGTGGAAACACCATATATTTT
clone size: NA; J gene: TRBJ1-5; V gene: TRBV2; D gene: NA; CDR3 protein: CASSLGQINQPQHF; CDR3 DNA: TGTGCCAGCAGTCTTGGACAGATTAATCAGCCCCAGCATTTT
clone size: NA; J gene: TRBJ1-1; V gene: TRBV5-4; D gene: NA; CDR3 protein: CASSPRGSRWTEAFF; CDR3 DNA: TGTGCCAGCAGCCCCCGGGGGAGTCGCTGGACTGAAGCTTTCTTT
clone size: NA; J gene: TRBJ1-2; V gene: TRBV19; D gene: TRBD1; CDR3 protein: CASRRDRGRLDYGYTF; CDR3 DNA: TGTGCCAGTAGAAGGGACAGGGGGCGACTGGACTATGGCTACACCTTC
clone size: NA; J gene: TRBJ2-5; V gene: TRBV14; D gene: TRBD2; CDR3 protein: CASSKIPGLAGETQYF; CDR3 DNA: TGTGCCAGCAGCAAAATACCGGGACTAGCGGGAGAGACCCAGTACTTC
clone size: once; J gene: TRBJ2-7; V gene: TRBV18; D gene: NA; CDR3 protein: CASSPGVYEQYF; CDR3 DNA: TGTGCCAGCTCACCAGGAGTCTACGAGCAGTACTTC
clone size: few; J gene: TRBJ2-7; V gene: TRBV5-4; D gene: TRBD2; CDR3 protein: CASSLERGGNEQYF; CDR3 DNA: TGTGCCAGCAGCCTGGAGCGGGGGGGCAACGAGCAGTACTTC
clone size: NA; J gene: TRBJ1-1; V gene: TRBV9; D gene: NA; CDR3 protein: CASSVAAGLTEAFF; CDR3 DNA: TGTGCCAGCAGCGTAGCGGCAGGGCTCACTGAAGCTTTCTTT
clone size: NA; J gene: TRBJ1-5; V gene: TRBV7-2; D gene: NA; CDR3 protein: CASSLGVGPQHF; CDR3 DNA: TGTGCCAGCAGCTTAGGAGTCGGGCCCCAGCATTTT
clone size: NA; J gene: TRBJ1-6; V gene: TRBV10-3; D gene: TRBD1; CDR3 protein: CAISERTGVDSPLHF; CDR3 DNA: TGTGCCATCAGTGAGAGGACAGGGGTTGATTCACCCCTCCACTTT
clone size: few; J gene: TRBJ1-1; V gene: TRBV11-1; D gene: NA; CDR3 protein: CASSLSQGTWGTEAFF; CDR3 DNA: TGTGCCAGCAGCCTTTCACAGGGAACCTGGGGCACTGAAGCTTTCTTT
clone size: NA; J gene: TRBJ1-5; V gene: TRBV6-5; D gene: NA; CDR3 protein: CASKGRNSKDQPQHF; CDR3 DNA: TGTGCCAGCAAGGGGAGGAATTCGAAGGATCAGCCCCAGCATTTT
clone size: NA; J gene: TRBJ1-1; V gene: TRBV2; D gene: NA; CDR3 protein: CASRSAQGWTEAFF; CDR3 DNA: TGTGCCAGCAGGTCCGCACAGGGTTGGACTGAAGCTTTCTTT
clone size: many; J gene: TRBJ1-1; V gene: TRBV2; D gene: NA; CDR3 protein: CASSRGRAFF; CDR3 DNA: TGTGCCAGCAGTCGCGGGAGAGCTTTCTTT
clone size: NA; J gene: TRBJ2-1; V gene: TRBV7-3; D gene: TRBD2; CDR3 protein: CASSLRGSGTGGGNEQFF; CDR3 DNA: TGTGCCAGCAGCTTAAGAGGGTCTGGGACGGGAGGTGGCAATGAGCAGTTCTTC
clone size: NA; J gene: TRBJ1-4; V gene: TRBV12-5; D gene: NA; CDR3 protein: CASGLGSRGGEKLFF; CDR3 DNA: TGTGCTAGTGGTTTGGGATCCAGGGGCGGTGAAAAACTGTTTTTT
clone size: few; J gene: TRBJ2-2; V gene: TRBV6-1; D gene: TRBD1; CDR3 protein: CASSELGTANTGELFF; CDR3 DNA: TGTGCCAGCAGTGAACTGGGGACAGCAAACACCGGGGAGCTGTTTTTT
clone size: once; J gene: TRBJ1-5; V gene: TRBV30; D gene: NA; CDR3 protein: CAWSQQDQPQHF; CDR3 DNA: TGTGCCTGGAGCCAGCAGGATCAGCCCCAGCATTTT
clone size: NA; J gene: TRBJ2-3; V gene: TRBV9; D gene: TRBD1; CDR3 protein: CASSALGTGLSDTQYF; CDR3 DNA: TGTGCCAGCAGCGCCCTGGGGACAGGGCTTTCAGATACGCAGTATTTT
clone size: NA; J gene: TRBJ1-2; V gene: TRBV5-3; D gene: NA; CDR3 protein: CARSLFMREGRDYGYTF; CDR3 DNA: TGTGCCAGAAGCTTGTTTATGCGGGAGGGTAGGGACTATGGCTACACCTTC
clone size: NA; J gene: TRBJ2-7; V gene: TRBV5-5; D gene: NA; CDR3 protein: CASSLGPGGNYEQYF; CDR3 DNA: TGTGCCAGCAGCTTGGGCCCAGGGGGGAACTACGAGCAGTACTTC